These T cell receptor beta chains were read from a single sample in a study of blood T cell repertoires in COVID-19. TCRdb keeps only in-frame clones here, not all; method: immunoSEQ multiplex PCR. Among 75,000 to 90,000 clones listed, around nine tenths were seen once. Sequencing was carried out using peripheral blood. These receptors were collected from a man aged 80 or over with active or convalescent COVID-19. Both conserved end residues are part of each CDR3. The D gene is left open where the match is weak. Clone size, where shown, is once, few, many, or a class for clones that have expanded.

CASSYSMWPQPGYTF,TGTGCCAGCAGTTACTCGATGTGGCCTCAACCTGGCTACACCTTC,TRBV6-5,.,TRBJ1-2,15,.
CASSLGASGGGYEQFF,TGTGCCAGCAGCTTAGGGGCAAGCGGGGGGGGCTATGAGCAGTTCTTC,TRBV7-2,.,TRBJ2-1,16,TRBD2
CASSAGSRPETQYF,TGTGCCAGCAGCGCGGGGTCGCGACCGGAGACCCAGTACTTC,TRBV28,.,TRBJ2-5,14,.
CASGLPPQGLAGGADTQYF,TGTGCTAGTGGTTTGCCACCGCAGGGACTAGCGGGAGGGGCAGATACGCAGTATTTT,TRBV12-5,.,TRBJ2-3,19,TRBD2
CASSLGGSSNQPQHF,TGTGCCAGCAGCTTAGGAGGTTCTAGCAATCAGCCCCAGCATTTT,TRBV5-4,.,TRBJ1-5,15,.
CASLRPPGQPHF,TGTGCCAGCTTGAGACCGCCGGGACAGCCGCATTTT,TRBV28,.,TRBJ1-5,12,TRBD1
CASSLRGQGSNEQFF,TGCGCCAGCAGCTTGAGGGGACAGGGGAGCAATGAGCAGTTCTTC,TRBV5-1,.,TRBJ2-1,15,TRBD1
CASSKFGTSGKETQYF,TGTGCCAGCTCAAAATTTGGGACTAGCGGCAAAGAGACCCAGTACTTC,TRBV18,.,TRBJ2-5,16,TRBD2
CASSLQEGKNQPQHF,TGTGCCAGCAGCTTACAGGAGGGAAAAAATCAGCCCCAGCATTTT,TRBV7-6,.,TRBJ1-5,15,.
CASSLSPGAGGYTF,TGTGCCAGCAGTTTATCCCCAGGGGCTGGGGGCTACACCTTC,TRBV28,.,TRBJ1-2,14,.
CASSGPGGAFF,TGTGCCAGCTCCGGGCCGGGGGGAGCTTTCTTT,TRBV2,.,TRBJ1-1,11,.
CASSLGTGVNEKLFF,TGTGCCAGCAGTTTGGGCACAGGGGTAAATGAAAAACTGTTTTTT,TRBV27,.,TRBJ1-4,15,TRBD1
CASSLSGTDSGANVLTF,TGCGCCAGCAGCTTGTCCGGGACAGACTCTGGGGCCAACGTCCTGACTTTC,TRBV5-1,.,TRBJ2-6,17,TRBD1
CASSQEGVGNTIYF,TGTGCCAGCAGCCAAGAAGGGGTTGGAAACACCATATATTTT,TRBV4-2,few,TRBJ1-3,14,.
CASSVTGNTEAFF,TGTGCCAGCAGCGTTACAGGGAACACTGAAGCTTTCTTT,TRBV3-1/TRBV3-2,once,TRBJ1-1,13,.
CASSYQTSGRNTQYF,TGTGCCAGCAGTTACCAGACTAGCGGGAGAAATACGCAGTATTTT,TRBV6-5,.,TRBJ2-3,15,TRBD2
CASSLVGGASRSTDTQYF,TGTGCCAGCAGTTTAGTTGGAGGGGCCTCCCGAAGCACAGATACGCAGTATTTT,TRBV27,.,TRBJ2-3,18,.
CASSSYRGKNTEAFF,TGCGCCAGCAGCTCCTACAGGGGGAAGAACACTGAAGCTTTCTTT,TRBV5-1,.,TRBJ1-1,15,TRBD1